This section outlines one TCR beta chain sequence together with its context. Its antigen is not identified. The authors ran a second PCR of 7 to 11 cycles using a sample-barcoded 5' primer and a J-beta primer mix. TCRdb independently ran MiXCR on the 5' RACE reads; one entry per CDR3 protein. The table has around 670,000 distinct CDR3 sequences, 25% to 30% seen once; the top ten hold around 16%. This entry belongs to a study of blood T cells in healthy people across ages. Study summary: The capture of about one barcoded beta molecule per two T cells was achieved by template switching. Whole-study findings and limits: Not knowing donor CMV status may have confounded expanded clonotype changes.

Healthy individuals of Caucasian origin from Russia, aged roughly 6 to 95, served as donors. Every donor contributed around 10 milliliters of peripheral blood by blood draw. The receptor comes from a woman of 80 years or more in good health. The source material was blood.

CDR3 coding DNA: TGTGCCAGCAGCTACCCAGGCAATCAGCCCCAGCATTTT. It translates to CASSYPGNQPQHF. The J gene is TRBJ1-5, the V gene TRBV2; D is unresolved. Trimming pared 6 bases from V and 2 bases from J, leaving 8 bases between. The CDR3 length is 13 residues. Germline assignment: CDR1 SNHLY and CDR2 FYNNEI. The full variable domain, its missing parts supplied by reference TRBV2 and TRBJ1-5, is EPEVTQTPSHQVTQMGQEVILRCVPISNHLYFYWYRQILGQKVEFLVSFYNNEISEKSEIFDDQFSVERPDGSNFTLKIRSTKLEDSAMYFCASSYPGNQPQHFGDGTRLSIL.